This T cell receptor beta chain was obtained from a study of regulatory T cells in long-lasting Graves disease. Study-wide results and limits: Persistent Graves' cases showed lower TCR diversity than newly diagnosed cases.

V lost 4 bases and J 2 bases, leaving 14 bases between the germline ends. Germline lookup yields CDR1 SNHLY and CDR2 FYNNEI. The CDR3 spans 15 residues. Time point indicated: persistent/refractory GD, antithyroid drugs over 5 years with positive TRAb. PBMCs were the source of the RNA used for TCR sequencing. Notes on this clonotype: The antigen remains unidentified.

Combining iRepertoire HTBI primers with Arm-PCR of CDR3 regions, the authors built TCR beta libraries. TCRdb re-derived calls from the multiplex PCR reads in MiXCR, one entry per CDR3 protein. Here the sample spans approximately 690,000 distinct CDR3 sequences, 30% being singletons. The sequencing used peripheral blood mononuclear cells (PBMCs), collected when the disease was refractory, from a patient treated with antithyroid drugs. The receptor's source is a female donor with Graves disease. The genes are TRBV2 and TRBJ1-1; D remains ambiguous. The CDR3 DNA sequence: TGTGCCAGCAGTGTTCAAGGGATATCAAACACTGAAGCTTTCTTT. The encoded protein is CASSVQGISNTEAFF.